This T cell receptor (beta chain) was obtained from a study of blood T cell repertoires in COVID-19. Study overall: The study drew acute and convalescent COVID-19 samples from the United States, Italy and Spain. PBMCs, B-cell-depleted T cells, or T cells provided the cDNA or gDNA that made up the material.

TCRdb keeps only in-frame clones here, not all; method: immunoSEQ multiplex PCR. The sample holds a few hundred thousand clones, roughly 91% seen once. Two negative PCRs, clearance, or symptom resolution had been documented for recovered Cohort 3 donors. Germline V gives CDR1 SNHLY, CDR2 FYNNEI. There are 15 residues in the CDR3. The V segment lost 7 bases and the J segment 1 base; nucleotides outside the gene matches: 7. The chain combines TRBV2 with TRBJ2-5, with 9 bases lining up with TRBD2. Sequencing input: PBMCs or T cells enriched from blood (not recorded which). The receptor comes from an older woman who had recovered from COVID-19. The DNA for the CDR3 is TGTGCCAGCACCCCCTGGCGGGGGGGCCAAGAGACCCAGTACTTC. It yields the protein CASTPWRGGQETQYF.